Presented here are 29 T cell receptor beta chains from one specimen sequenced in a study of brain metastases from non-small cell lung cancer. Profiled with immunoSEQ multiplex PCR; TCRdb holds only in-frame clones, not every one. The sample includes about 510 clones, 75% to 85% of them seen just once. The sequencing sample was made of tissue from a brain metastasis. Every receptor here comes from a donor older than 35 with non-small cell lung cancer.

A word on this clone: Other DNA variants within this sample encode the same CDR3. The V and J genes are TRBV12-5 and TRBJ1-1; the match to TRBD1 covers 8 bases. This CDR3 has 15 amino acids. Trimming removed 5 bases from V and 6 bases from J; junction bases left unmatched: 11. Germline-derived CDR1 and CDR2 are LGHNT and FRNRAP. This chain's CDR3 is CASGAGQGGYAEAFF. The CDR3 nucleotides read TGTGCTAGTGGTGCAGGACAGGGAGGATACGCTGAAGCTTTCTTT.

V is TRBV6-5 and J is TRBJ1-2; D ambiguous. Germline V gene sequence: CDR1 MNHEY, CDR2 SVGAGI. The CDR3 is 15 amino acids. Trimming shortened V by 6 bases and J by 0 bases, and 14 bases separated the two germline ends. The CDR3 bases are TGTGCCAGCAGAGACCATGGACCCCCTAACTATGGCTACACCTTC. As protein: CASRDHGPPNYGYTF.

A remark on this clone: This may come from a read error, since a much larger clone is one base off. Different DNA sequences within this sample yield the same CDR3. The rearrangement links TRBV5-5 to TRBJ2-7, with 7 nucleotides matching TRBD2. CDR3 size: 18 residues. CDR1 is SGHKS and CDR2 is YYEKEE in the germline V gene (reference sequence). The CDR3 sequence: CASSLDGLRGGLHYEQYF. Here the CDR3 DNA reads TGTGCCAGCAGCTTGGACGGACTTAGGGGAGGGTTACACTACGAGCAGTATTTC.

The chain carries TRBV19 and TRBJ1-4; the match to TRBD1 covers 7 bases. The CDR3 runs to 15 residues. V was clipped by 8 bases and J by 6 bases; unmatched bases: 12. Germline V CDR1 and CDR2: LNHDA, SQIVND (reference sequence). CDR3 in DNA: TGTGCCAGTTCCCCCTTGCAGGGGGTGGATGAAAAACTGTTTTTT. Translating it yields CASSPLQGVDEKLFF.

About this clone: Germline is not matched at one junction end, which may reflect a read error. V and J are TRBV5-1 and TRBJ1-1, with 10 bases lining up with TRBD1. Germline loops: CDR1 SGHRS, CDR2 YFSETQ. This CDR3 spans 14 amino acids. The CDR3 coding sequence is TGCGCCAGCAGCCTGGGACAGGGGAACCCTGAAGCTTTCTTT. Its translation: CASSLGQGNPEAFF.

In the case of this clone: This sample includes further DNA sequences coding for the same CDR3. The chain has TRBV6-5 and TRBJ2-2, with D possibly matching TRBD1 (6 bases). The V end was cut by 6 bases, the J end by 1 base, with 12 bases between. The CDR3 sequence is 15 residues long. Germline CDR1 MNHEY, CDR2 SVGAGI. CDR3 residues: CASRPGAENTGELFF. CDR3 in DNA: TGTGCCAGCAGGCCAGGGGCTGAGAACACCGGGGAGCTGTTTTTT.

The rearrangement joins TRBV2 to TRBJ1-5; maybe TRBD1 (6 bases). Germline CDR1 and CDR2: SNHLY and FYNNEI. The CDR3 length is 14 residues. Deletions cut 6 bases from V and 4 bases from J, with 13 bases between. CDR3 nucleotides: TGTGCCAGCAGGTCCCAGGGGCCGAATCAGCCCCAGCATTTT. Translated, it gives CASRSQGPNQPQHF.

CDR3 loop: CASSLWQRSYGYTF. In DNA, the CDR3 is TGTGCCAGCAGCTTGTGGCAAAGGTCCTATGGCTACACCTTC. The chain carries TRBV5-4 and TRBJ1-2; D gene ambiguous. This CDR3 has 14 amino acids. From germline, CDR1 is SGHNT and CDR2 YYREEE (reference sequence). V was shortened by 1 base and J by 4 bases, with 11 bases between the two germline ends.

The gene calls are TRBV4-3 and TRBJ1-2; D call uncertain. Per germline, CDR1 LGHNA and CDR2 YSLEER. V dropped 2 bases and J dropped 0 bases, with 7 bases sitting between them. The CDR3 contains 14 residues. The CDR3 reads CASSQSNANYGYTF. The CDR3 DNA follows: TGCGCCAGCAGCCAATCCAACGCTAACTATGGCTACACCTTC.

This chain links TRBV19 with TRBJ1-3; no firm D call. The CDR3 extends over 11 amino acids. Trimming took 5 bases from V and 9 from J, leaving 8 bases between them. CDR1 and CDR2 (germline): LNHDA, SQIVND (reference sequence). CDR3 DNA: TGTGCCAGTAGTTTATCTGGCACCATATATTTT. Its translation is CASSLSGTIYF. The entire variable domain, with the rest obtained from reference TRBV19 and TRBJ1-3, is as follows: DGGITQSPKYLFRKEGQNVTLSCEQNLNHDAMYWYRQDPGQGLRLIYYSQIVNDFQKGDIAEGYSVSREKKESFPLTVTSAQKNPTAFYLCASSLSGTIYFGEGSWLTVV.

Concerning this clone: With a much larger clone just one base away, this may be a read error. Distinct nucleotide sequences in the sample also encode this CDR3. V usage is TRBV5-4 and J usage is TRBJ1-1, with D maybe TRBD1 (6 bases). Germline CDR1 is SGHNT and CDR2 is YYREEE (reference sequence). The CDR3 is 15 amino acids. Trimming removed 4 bases from V and 2 bases from J, with 15 bases in between. CDR3 nucleotide sequence: TGTGCCAGCAGCCCTAAGGGGGGGCCAAACACTGAAGCTTTCTTT. As protein: CASSPKGGPNTEAFF.

This rearrangement joins TRBV28 to TRBJ1-5, with TRBD1 matching over 8 bases. V lost 7 bases and J lost 6; bases outside the gene matches: 11. From germline, CDR1 is MDHEN and CDR2 SYDVKM. This CDR3 is 15 amino acids long. The CDR3 coding sequence is TGTGCCAGCACACAGGGACAGGCCTTCGCTCAGCCCCAGCATTTT. Translated: CASTQGQAFAQPQHF.

The rearrangement uses TRBV27 and TRBJ1-1; D might be TRBD1 (5 bases). This CDR3 spans 14 amino acids. With 2 bases removed from V and 4 bases from J, the gap between germline ends came to 11 bases. The germline gives CDR1 MNHEY, CDR2 SMNVEV (reference sequence). The CDR3 spells CASSLDRRATEAFF. The CDR3 DNA follows: TGTGCCAGCAGTTTAGACAGAAGGGCCACTGAAGCTTTCTTT.

The chain has TRBV28 and TRBJ1-2; weak D call: TRBD1 (6 bases). V lost 7 bases and J 4 bases, leaving 13 bases between the germline ends. This CDR3 spans 13 amino acids. The germline CDR1 and CDR2 sequences are MDHEN and SYDVKM. CDR3 bases: TGTGCCAGCACCCCGGGAGGGGGCTATGGCTACACCTTC. This translates into CASTPGGGYGYTF.

This clone was detected once. V usage is TRBV6-2 or TRBV6-3 and J usage is TRBJ2-1; D unclear. Looked up from germline, CDR1 is MNHEY and CDR2 is SVGEGT. Trimming took off 3 bases at V and 2 bases at J, with 20 bases between the two ends. The CDR3 runs 18 residues. The DNA of the CDR3 is TGTGCCAGCAGTTATGTGTCCCCCCTCAGTCAAACCTACAATGAGCAGTTCTTC. Translating it yields CASSYVSPLSQTYNEQFF.

The table lists this clone with a count of one. This CDR3 reads CAWSPTGNNQPQHF. The DNA for the CDR3 is TGTGCCTGGAGTCCAACAGGGAACAATCAGCCCCAGCATTTT. The genes are TRBV30 and TRBJ1-5, with D perhaps TRBD1 (6 bases). Trimming pared 2 bases from V and 3 bases from J, leaving 11 bases between. From germline, CDR1 is GTSNPN and CDR2 SVGIG (reference sequence). This CDR3 has 14 amino acids.

The chain carries TRBV28 and TRBJ1-1, with D uncertain. The CDR3 spans 11 residues. The ends were cut back, 7 bases at V and 5 bases at J, with 8 bases in the middle. CDR1 MDHEN and CDR2 SYDVKM come from the germline V gene. The CDR3 loop reads CASTLLTEAFF. The CDR3 nucleotides read TGTGCCAGCACCCTCCTAACTGAAGCTTTCTTT. The full variable domain, with the rest looked up from reference TRBV28 and TRBJ1-1, is DVKVTQSSRYLVKRTGEKVFLECVQDMDHENMFWYRQDPGLGLRLIYFSYDVKMKEKGDIPEGYSVSREKKERFSLILESASTNQTSMYLCASTLLTEAFFGQGTRLTVV.

This chain joins TRBV24-1 and TRBJ1-3; D uncertain. This CDR3 has 13 amino acids. Germline V lookup: CDR1 KGHDR, CDR2 SFDVKD. Trimming took off 8 bases at V and 0 bases at J, with 7 bases between the two ends. The CDR3 coding sequence is TGTGCCACCAAGCCGAGCTCTGGAAACACCATATATTTT. This gives the protein CATKPSSGNTIYF.

The chain joins TRBV7-9 to TRBJ1-2, with TRBD1 identical over 7 bases. Looked up from germline, CDR1 is SEHNR and CDR2 is FQNEAQ (reference sequence). J was trimmed by 3 bases and V by 3 bases; bases with no gene match: 4. CDR3 length equals 14 residues. The CDR3 nucleotides are TGTGCCAGCAGCTTGGACGACAGGGACTATGGCTACACCTTC. It is translated as CASSLDDRDYGYTF.

The CDR3, as DNA: TGTGCCAGCTCAGGGACAGCTTTAAACACTGAAGCTTTCTTT. Translated, it gives CASSGTALNTEAFF. This chain uses TRBV18 with TRBJ1-1; 7 positions agree with TRBD1. V lost 5 bases and J lost 2; bases outside the gene matches: 5. Germline values: CDR1 KGHSH, CDR2 LQKENI. There are 14 residues in the CDR3.

J is TRBJ1-2 and V is TRBV27; 10 bases are a match to TRBD1. CDR1 and CDR2 from the germline V gene are MNHEY and SMNVEV (reference sequence). Trimming cost V 6 bases and J 4 bases; bases outside gene matches: 5. The CDR3 contains 14 residues. CDR3 sequence (DNA): TGTGCCAGCAGCCCGGGACAGGGGTCCTATGGCTACACCTTC. This gives the protein CASSPGQGSYGYTF.

The chain uses TRBV29-1 and TRBJ1-1; D not certain. V lost 1 base and J 0 bases, leaving 9 bases between the germline ends. The CDR3 sequence is 14 residues long. The V gene's germline CDR1 is SQVTM and CDR2 ANQGSEA. As DNA, the CDR3 is TGCAGCGTTGAAGGCCAGGTGTTGAACACTGAAGCTTTCTTT. Translated: CSVEGQVLNTEAFF.

V is TRBV9 and J is TRBJ1-6; D is uncertain. The ends were cut back, 0 bases at V and 2 bases at J, with 6 bases in the middle. CDR1 is SGDLS and CDR2 is YYNGEE in the germline V gene. The CDR3 is 15 residues long. The chain's CDR3 is CASSVVGAYNSPLHF. DNA for the CDR3: TGTGCCAGCAGCGTAGTCGGGGCCTATAATTCACCCCTCCACTTT.

The CDR3 nucleotides read TGTGCCACCAGCAGCGTACTAGCAGGGGGTTACTACGAGCAGTACTTC. Its translation: CATSSVLAGGYYEQYF. The chain has TRBV15 and TRBJ2-7, with D possibly matching TRBD1 (7 bases). Germline-derived CDR1 and CDR2 are LNHNV and YYDKDF (reference sequence). The CDR3 sequence is 16 residues long. The V and J ends lost 3 bases and 3 bases respectively, with 18 bases between them.

The rearrangement joins TRBV5-6 to TRBJ1-2; D unresolved. The CDR3 spans 13 residues. V lost 7 bases, J lost 0 bases, and 10 bases lay in between. The germline CDR1 and CDR2 sequences are SGHDT and YYEEEE. The CDR3 nucleotides read TGTGCCAGCCGGACCGGAGCTAACTATGGCTACACCTTC. This sequence encodes CASRTGANYGYTF.

The rearrangement joins TRBV4-1 to TRBJ1-2, with D perhaps matching TRBD1 (5 bases). Germline V gene sequence: CDR1 MGHRA, CDR2 YSYEKL. The ends were cut back, 4 bases at V and 0 bases at J, with 18 bases in the middle. This CDR3 is built from 17 residues. The CDR3 nucleotides read TGCGCCAGCAGCCCGGGGGAACGCAGAAGAGCTAACTATGGCTACACCTTC. Translating gives CASSPGERRRANYGYTF.

In its sample, this clone was seen a few times. This chain joins TRBV20-1 and TRBJ1-2; the D is unclear. V was trimmed by 3 bases and J by 0 bases, leaving 11 bases between them. The CDR3 runs to 14 residues. CDR1 DFQATT and CDR2 SNEGSKA come from the germline V gene (reference sequence). The CDR3 loop reads CSASATESNYGYTF. CDR3 coding DNA: TGCAGTGCTAGTGCAACCGAATCTAACTATGGCTACACCTTC.

Comment on this clone: A read error may be the cause here, since a much bigger clone is one base away. The sample carries other DNA sequences with the same CDR3. The rearrangement uses TRBV5-5 and TRBJ2-7; 7 nucleotides line up with TRBD2. V lost 2 bases to trimming and J lost 3 bases; unmatched junction nucleotides: 17. Per the germline V gene, CDR1 is SGHKS and CDR2 is YYEKEE (reference sequence). There are 18 residues in the CDR3. CDR3 amino acids: CASSLDGLRGGLHYEQYF. CDR3 DNA: TGTGCCAGCAGCTTAGACGGACTTAGGGGAGGGTTACACTACGAGCAGTACTTC.

V usage is TRBV5-1 and J usage is TRBJ2-7, with TRBD1 matching 7 bases. Looked up from germline, CDR1 is SGHRS and CDR2 is YFSETQ. J gave up 2 bases and V 4 bases, and 12 bases lay outside the gene matches. CDR3 length equals 16 residues. DNA of the CDR3: TGCGCCAGCAGCCTGAGACAGGGAAACCCTACCTACGAGCAGTACTTC. Its translation is CASSLRQGNPTYEQYF. The variable domain in full, completed from reference TRBV5-1 and TRBJ2-7, reads KAGVTQTPRYLIKTRGQQVTLSCSPISGHRSVSWYQQTPGQGLQFLFEYFSETQRNKGNFPGRFSGRQFSNSRSEMNVSTLELGDSALYLCASSLRQGNPTYEQYFGPGTRLTVT.